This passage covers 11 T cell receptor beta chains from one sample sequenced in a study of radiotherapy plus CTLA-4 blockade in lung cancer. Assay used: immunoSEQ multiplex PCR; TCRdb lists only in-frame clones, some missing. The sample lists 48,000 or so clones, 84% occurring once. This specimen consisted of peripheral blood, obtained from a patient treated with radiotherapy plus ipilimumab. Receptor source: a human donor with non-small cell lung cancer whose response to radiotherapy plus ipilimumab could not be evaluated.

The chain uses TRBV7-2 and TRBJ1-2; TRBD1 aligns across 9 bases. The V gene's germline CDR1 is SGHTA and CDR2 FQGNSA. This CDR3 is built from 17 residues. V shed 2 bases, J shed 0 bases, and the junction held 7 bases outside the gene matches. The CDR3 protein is CASSLMGQGLTNYGYTF. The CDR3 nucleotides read TGTGCCAGCAGCTTAATGGGACAGGGTTTAACTAACTATGGCTACACCTTC. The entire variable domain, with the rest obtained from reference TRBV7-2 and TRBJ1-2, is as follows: GAGVSQSPSNKVTEKGKDVELRCDPISGHTALYWYRQSLGQGLEFLIYFQGNSAPDKSGLPSDRFSAERTGGSVSTLTIQRTQQEDSAVYLCASSLMGQGLTNYGYTFGSGTRLTVV.

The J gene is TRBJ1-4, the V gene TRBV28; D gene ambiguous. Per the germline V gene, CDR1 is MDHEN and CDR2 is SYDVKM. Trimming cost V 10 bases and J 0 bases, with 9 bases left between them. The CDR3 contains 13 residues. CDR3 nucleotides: TGTGCCATCAATTCGGCAACTAATGAAAAACTGTTTTTT. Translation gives CAINSATNEKLFF.

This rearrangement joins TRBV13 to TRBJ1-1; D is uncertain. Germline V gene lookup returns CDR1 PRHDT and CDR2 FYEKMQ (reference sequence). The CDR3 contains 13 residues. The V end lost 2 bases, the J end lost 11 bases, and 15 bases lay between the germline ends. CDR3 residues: CASSLSQTSRAFF. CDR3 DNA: TGTGCCAGCAGCTTATCACAGACCAGCAGGGCTTTCTTT.

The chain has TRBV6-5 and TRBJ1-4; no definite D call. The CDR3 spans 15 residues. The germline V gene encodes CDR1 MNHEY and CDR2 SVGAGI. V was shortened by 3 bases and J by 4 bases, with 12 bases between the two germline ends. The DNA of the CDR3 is TGTGCCAGCAGTTATGGTGGTAGACTTAATGAAAAACTGTTTTTT. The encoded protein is CASSYGGRLNEKLFF.

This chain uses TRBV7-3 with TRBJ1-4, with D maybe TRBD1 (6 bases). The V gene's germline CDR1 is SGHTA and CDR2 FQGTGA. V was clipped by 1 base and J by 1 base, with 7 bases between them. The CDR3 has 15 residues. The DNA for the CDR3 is TGTGCCAGCAGCTTAAGAGGGGGAACTAATGAAAAACTGTTTTTT. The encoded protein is CASSLRGGTNEKLFF.

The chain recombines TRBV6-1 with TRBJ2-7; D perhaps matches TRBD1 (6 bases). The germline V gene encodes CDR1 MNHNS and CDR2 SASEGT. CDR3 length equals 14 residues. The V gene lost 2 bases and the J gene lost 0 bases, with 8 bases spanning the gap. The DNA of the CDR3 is TGTGCCAGCAGTGAATTACAGGGCTCCTACGAGCAGTACTTC. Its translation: CASSELQGSYEQYF.

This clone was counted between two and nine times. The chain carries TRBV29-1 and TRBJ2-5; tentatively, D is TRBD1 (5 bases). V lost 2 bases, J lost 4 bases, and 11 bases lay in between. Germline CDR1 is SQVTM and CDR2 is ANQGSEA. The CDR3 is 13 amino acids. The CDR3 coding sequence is TGCAGCGTTGAATGGCCAGGGCTAGAGACCCAGTACTTC. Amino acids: CSVEWPGLETQYF.

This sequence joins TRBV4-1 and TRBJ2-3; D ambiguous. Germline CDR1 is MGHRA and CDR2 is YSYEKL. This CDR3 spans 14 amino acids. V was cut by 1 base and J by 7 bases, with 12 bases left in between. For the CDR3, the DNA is TGCGCCAGCAGCCAAGGGTTCCAACAGAATACGCAGTATTTT. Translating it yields CASSQGFQQNTQYF.

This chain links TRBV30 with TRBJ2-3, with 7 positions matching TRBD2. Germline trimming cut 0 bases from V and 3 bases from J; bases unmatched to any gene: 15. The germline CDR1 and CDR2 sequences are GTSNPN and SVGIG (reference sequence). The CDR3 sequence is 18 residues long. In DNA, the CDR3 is TGTGCCTGGAGTGTTGGGGGGGGGACGGGAGGATCAACAGATACGCAGTATTTT. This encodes CAWSVGGGTGGSTDTQYF.

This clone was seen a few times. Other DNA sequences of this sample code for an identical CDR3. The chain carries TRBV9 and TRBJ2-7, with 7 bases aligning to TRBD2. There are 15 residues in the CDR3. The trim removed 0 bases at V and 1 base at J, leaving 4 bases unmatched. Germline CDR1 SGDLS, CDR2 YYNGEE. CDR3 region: CASSVEASGSYEQYF. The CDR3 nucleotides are TGTGCCAGCAGCGTAGAGGCTAGCGGATCCTACGAGCAGTACTTC.

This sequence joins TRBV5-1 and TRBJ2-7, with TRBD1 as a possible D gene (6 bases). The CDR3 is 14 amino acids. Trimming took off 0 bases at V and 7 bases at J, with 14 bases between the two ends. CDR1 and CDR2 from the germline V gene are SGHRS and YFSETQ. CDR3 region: CASSLEGGAEEQYF. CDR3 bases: TGCGCCAGCAGCTTGGAAGGGGGAGCGGAAGAGCAGTACTTC.